Presented here are 15 T cell receptor beta chains from one specimen sequenced in a study of blood T cell repertoires in COVID-19. Assay: immunoSEQ multiplex PCR; the TCRdb copy retains only in-frame clones and omits some. The sample holds approximately 210,000 clones, under 95% seen once. The sequencing input was peripheral blood. The source of these receptors is a man aged 30-40 years with acute or convalescent COVID-19.

The chain recombines TRBV23-1 with TRBJ2-5, with TRBD1 matching 7 bases. TRBV23-1 is an ORF, and what it does is uncertain. The CDR3 length is 14 residues. With 2 bases clipped from V and 5 bases from J, the junction kept 5 bases outside the gene matches. The CDR3 spells CASSQTGVRETQYF. CDR3 DNA sequence: TGCGCCAGCAGTCAAACAGGGGTTCGGGAGACCCAGTACTTC.

In its sample, this clone was seen once. CDR3 residues: CAWSKNSHISGPQHF. CDR3 bases: TGTGCCTGGAGTAAGAACAGTCATATATCAGGGCCCCAGCATTTT. The chain carries TRBV30 and TRBJ1-5; D gene uncertain. Per germline, CDR1 GTSNPN and CDR2 SVGIG (reference sequence). This CDR3 region has 15 residues. Deletions cut 2 bases from V and 9 bases from J, with 20 bases between.

The genes are TRBV18 and TRBJ2-1; TRBD2 aligns across 12 bases. Germline assignment: CDR1 KGHSH and CDR2 LQKENI. Trimming cost V 1 base and J 1 base; bases outside gene matches: 5. The CDR3 consists of 18 residues. CDR3 amino acids: CASSPLLGLAGSYNEQFF. The CDR3 bases are TGTGCCAGCTCACCACTACTAGGACTAGCGGGATCCTACAATGAGCAGTTCTTC.

The chain is built from TRBV11-2 and TRBJ2-7; D uncertain. CDR3 length equals 12 residues. The germline gives CDR1 SGHAT, CDR2 FQNNGV. V lost 1 base, J lost 3 bases, and 4 bases lay in between. The CDR3 DNA reads as TGTGCCAGCAGCTTAGGTAACTACGAGCAGTACTTC. It codes for CASSLGNYEQYF.

This clone occurred a few times. CDR3 residues: CASSSLSLQGHNEQFF. CDR3 nucleotides: TGTGCCAGCAGCTCCTTGTCCCTGCAGGGTCACAATGAGCAGTTCTTC. The chain joins TRBV11-2 to TRBJ2-1, with D possibly matching TRBD1 (5 bases). From germline, CDR1 is SGHAT and CDR2 FQNNGV. The CDR3 spans 16 residues. Trimming left V 4 bases short and J 5 bases short, with 18 bases between.

The J gene is TRBJ2-3, the V gene TRBV7-3; 10 bases match TRBD2. The CDR3 totals 15 residues. V lost 3 bases to trimming and J lost 1 base; unmatched junction nucleotides: 1. CDR1 is SGHTA and CDR2 is FQGTGA in the germline V gene. CDR3 coding DNA: TGTGCCAGCAGCTTGGGGACTAGCGGCACAGATACGCAGTATTTT. Protein product: CASSLGTSGTDTQYF.

The CDR3 DNA follows: TGTGCCAGCAGCAACGCTCAAGGGGTGAACACTGAAGCTTTCTTT. This sequence encodes CASSNAQGVNTEAFF. The J gene is TRBJ1-1, the V gene TRBV6-5, with D possibly TRBD1 on 5 matching bases. CDR1 MNHEY and CDR2 SVGAGI come from the germline V gene. V was pared by 6 bases and J by 0 bases, with 14 bases between. This CDR3 has 15 residues.

A single count supports this clone. The chain combines TRBV2 with TRBJ1-1; TRBD1 aligns across 7 bases. The CDR3 is 16 residues long. V dropped 6 bases and J dropped 2; count of bases not matched to a gene: 12. The germline gives CDR1 SNHLY, CDR2 FYNNEI. CDR3 protein: CASRQRGQPVNTEAFF. DNA for the CDR3: TGTGCCAGCAGGCAGAGGGGGCAGCCAGTAAACACTGAAGCTTTCTTT.

This clone was counted only a few times. The rearrangement links TRBV28 to TRBJ2-2; 8 nucleotides line up with TRBD1. The CDR3 sequence is 17 residues long. The ends lost 4 bases at V and 6 bases at J; junction bases unmatched: 13. CDR1 is MDHEN, CDR2 SYDVKM, per germline. CDR3 sequence reads: CASSSVPGGPFPGELFF. CDR3 coding DNA: TGTGCCAGCAGTTCTGTTCCAGGGGGCCCTTTTCCCGGGGAGCTGTTTTTT.

The rearrangement uses TRBV7-9 and TRBJ2-5, with a weak D call TRBD1 (6 bases). V was cut by 5 bases and J by 1 base, with 14 bases left in between. The CDR3 sequence is 15 residues long. Germline V lookup: CDR1 SEHNR, CDR2 FQNEAQ (reference sequence). This CDR3 is CASSNYGQRQETQYF. The CDR3 DNA follows: TGTGCCAGCAGCAACTATGGACAGCGCCAAGAGACCCAGTACTTC.

CDR3 nucleotides: TGTGCCAGCAGTCCCGGGACAGGGGTCTACGAGCAGTACTTC. Its protein is CASSPGTGVYEQYF. This chain uses TRBV3-1 (or the pseudogene TRBV3-2) with TRBJ2-7; 10 nucleotides align to TRBD1. Germline trimming cut 6 bases from V and 3 bases from J; bases unmatched to any gene: 5. Germline V CDR1 and CDR2: LGHDT, YNNKEL (reference sequence). This CDR3 has 14 amino acids.

V usage is TRBV19 and J usage is TRBJ1-1; D unresolved. The CDR3 has 14 amino acids. CDR1 is LNHDA and CDR2 is SQIVND in the germline V gene (reference sequence). The V gene lost 5 bases and the J gene lost 2 bases, with 12 bases spanning the gap. The CDR3 spells CASSEFGSNTEAFF. The CDR3 region has the DNA TGTGCCAGTAGTGAATTCGGTTCTAACACTGAAGCTTTCTTT. The complete variable domain, with remaining parts taken from reference TRBV19 and TRBJ1-1, reads DGGITQSPKYLFRKEGQNVTLSCEQNLNHDAMYWYRQDPGQGLRLIYYSQIVNDFQKGDIAEGYSVSREKKESFPLTVTSAQKNPTAFYLCASSEFGSNTEAFFGQGTRLTVV.

A single count supports this clone. The chain recombines TRBV2 with TRBJ1-4; D is perhaps TRBD1 (5 bases). The CDR3 is made up of 15 amino acids. Trimming took off 4 bases at V and 5 bases at J, with 14 bases between the two ends. Germline CDR1 SNHLY, CDR2 FYNNEI. CDR3 in DNA: TGTGCCAGCAGTGCGACAGAAGTTCTCAATGAAAAACTGTTTTTT. Translation: CASSATEVLNEKLFF.

The chain has TRBV7-8 and TRBJ2-6, with 7 bases identical to TRBD1. The ends lost 5 bases at V and 5 bases at J; junction bases unmatched: 6. This CDR3 comprises 15 residues. Germline loops: CDR1 SGHVS, CDR2 FQNEAQ. Written as DNA, the CDR3 is TGTGCCAGCAGCCCCGGACAGGACCGGGCCAACGTCCTGACTTTC. Residues: CASSPGQDRANVLTF.

Concerning this clone itself: The conserved phenylalanine or tryptophan normally closing the CDR3 is absent here, so this likely arose from a read error. Because the CDR3's place on the DNA is in doubt, the DNA is left out and the CDR3 is given as listed by TCRdb. The chain employs TRBV5-1 and TRBJ1-2; TRBD1 is the table's D call, not checked against the DNA. CDR1 is SGHRS and CDR2 is YFSETQ in the germline V gene. The CDR3 region is 13 residues in length, termini included. The CDR3 region is CASSSLFPRASGL.